This TCR beta chain emerged from a study of CD8 T cells in ankylosing spondylitis. Study outcomes and limitations: The authors reported significant enrichment of disease-linked clones in matched ankylosing spondylitis synovial fluid. Apparently characteristic of ankylosing spondylitis blood was a TCR beta motif (roughly eight highly homologous variants). In synovial fluid and blood from reactive arthritis, some motif variants were previously reported. Clones that were linked to disease were CD8+ and were relatively rare in peripheral blood.

This clonotype was counted many times. The antigen remains undetermined. One entry per CDR3 protein results from TCRdb running MiXCR on the 5' RACE reads. This sample has 200,000 to 250,000 distinct CDR3 sequences, with 20% to 30% found just once. From germline, CDR1 is SGHRS and CDR2 YFSETQ. CDR3 length: 15 amino acids. Germline trimming cut 1 base from V and 4 bases from J; bases unmatched to any gene: 6. The sequence derives from a male donor with ankylosing spondylitis or in good health (not recorded which). The sequenced sample was blood, either unsorted or a sorted T cell fraction (not recorded which). The rearrangement joins TRBV5-1 to TRBJ2-3, with 7 bases that match TRBD2. The CDR3 loop is CASSLPSGTSDTQYF. The CDR3 coding sequence is TGCGCCAGCAGCTTGCCTAGCGGAACCTCAGATACGCAGTATTTT.